These T cell receptor beta chains were read from a single sample in a study of cytomegalovirus exposure and HLA in healthy donors. Measured with immunoSEQ multiplex PCR; TCRdb has only the in-frame clones, and not every one. The sample carries about 130,000 clones, approximately 80% recorded once. Source material: PBMCs. All receptors come from a man aged 30 to 45 in good health and CMV-seronegative. CDR3s include the opening cysteine and the closing phenylalanine or tryptophan. The D gene is left open where the match is weak. Some rows mark clone size as missing; the rest say once, few, many or name a class of expanded clone.

V gene	J gene	clone size	D gene	CDR3 DNA	CDR3 protein
TRBV21-1	TRBJ2-3	-	-	TGTGCCAGCAGCCCACTGCCAGGGGGACTCTCGTCAGATACGCAGTATTTT	CASSPLPGGLSSDTQYF
TRBV6-1	TRBJ2-3	few	TRBD2	TGTGCCAGCAGTGGCCGGACTAGCGGATTTGAGGATACGCAGTATTTT	CASSGRTSGFEDTQYF
TRBV7-6	TRBJ2-7	-	TRBD2	TGTGCCAGCAGCTTAGGGGGGGCGGGAGGGTACGAGCAGTACTTC	CASSLGGAGGYEQYF
TRBV5-4	TRBJ2-7	-	-	TGTGCCAGCAGCTTGGACAACTCCTACGAGCAGTACTTC	CASSLDNSYEQYF
TRBV9	TRBJ2-6	-	TRBD1	TGTGCCAGCAGCGGACCCGGAGGACAGGGTTCTGGGGCCAACGTCCTGACTTTC	CASSGPGGQGSGANVLTF
TRBV6-1	TRBJ2-7	medium-sized	-	TGTGCCAGTACCCCCGGAGAAACCCACGAGCAGTACTTC	CASTPGETHEQYF
TRBV7-9	TRBJ2-7	-	TRBD1	TGTGCCAGCATCGGGACAGGTTCCTACGAGCAGTACTTC	CASIGTGSYEQYF
TRBV11-2	TRBJ2-5	-	-	TGTGCCAGCAGCTTAGTGGTGGGCCACCAAGAGACCCAGTACTTC	CASSLVVGHQETQYF
TRBV4-2	TRBJ2-5	-	TRBD1	TGTGCCAGCAGCCAAGCCTGGACAGGGGAAGAGACCCAGTACTTC	CASSQAWTGEETQYF
TRBV11-2	TRBJ2-1	-	TRBD2	TGTGCCAGCAGCTTAGTTTTGCCTAGCGGATACAATGAGCAGTTCTTC	CASSLVLPSGYNEQFF
TRBV15	TRBJ1-3	-	-	TGTGCCACCAGCAGAGAGCAGGTCCGCTCTGGAAACACCATATATTTT	CATSREQVRSGNTIYF
TRBV5-4	TRBJ2-5	-	TRBD2	TGTGCCAGCAGCTTGGTTAGCGGGAGTCTGGAGACCCAGTACTTC	CASSLVSGSLETQYF
TRBV13	TRBJ2-5	-	TRBD1	TGTGCCAGCAGCACCGTCCGACAGGGTCCAGAGACCCAGTACTTC	CASSTVRQGPETQYF
TRBV27	TRBJ1-2	-	TRBD1	TGTGCCAGCAGAGAACAGGGGGCGCAAGGCTACACCTTC	CASREQGAQGYTF
TRBV2	TRBJ2-7	-	TRBD2	TGTGCCAGCAGTGAATTTATTAGCGGGAGGGCCAACTCCTACGAGCAGTACTTC	CASSEFISGRANSYEQYF
TRBV7-9	TRBJ1-3	-	TRBD1	TGTGCCAGCAGACATTCCGGGACAGGGGAAACCATATATTTT	CASRHSGTGETIYF
TRBV13	TRBJ2-3	-	-	TGTGCCAGCAGCTTGAGGGCGGGACCTCGCACAGATACGCAGTATTTT	CASSLRAGPRTDTQYF
TRBV6-5	TRBJ2-1	-	TRBD2	TGTGCCAGCTCGGGGGAGGGAGATGAGCAGTTCTTC	CASSGEGDEQFF
TRBV5-4	TRBJ1-1	-	TRBD1	TGTGCCAGCAGCGGACAGGGTGGTTTGAAGAACACTGAAGCTTTCTTT	CASSGQGGLKNTEAFF
TRBV7-9	TRBJ1-4	-	-	TGTGCCAGCAGCGCACAGGGTTCAACTAATGAAAAACTGTTTTTT	CASSAQGSTNEKLFF
TRBV29-1	TRBJ2-5	-	-	TGCAGCGTTTTAGCCGGCCAAGACCCACAAGAGACCCAGTACTTC	CSVLAGQDPQETQYF
TRBV7-9	TRBJ2-5	-	-	TGTGCCAGCAGCTTAGTTTTTCGCCAAGAGACCCAGTACTTC	CASSLVFRQETQYF
TRBV30	TRBJ2-5	-	TRBD1	TGTGCCTGGATTCCGGCAGGGGGTGAGACCCAGTACTTC	CAWIPAGGETQYF
TRBV2	TRBJ1-4	-	TRBD1	TGTGCCAGCACCCCGGGACAGGAAAATGAAAAACTGTTTTTT	CASTPGQENEKLFF
TRBV19	TRBJ1-5	-	-	TGTGCCAGTAGTAGGTCAGGGGTGCGGCCCCAGCATTTT	CASSRSGVRPQHF
TRBV14	TRBJ1-4	few	TRBD1	TGTGCCAGCAGCCCCCTTGTAGGGGGCTTGGCTAATGAAAAACTGTTTTTT	CASSPLVGGLANEKLFF
TRBV27	TRBJ1-5	few	-	TGTGCCAGCAGTTTACAGGGACAAAATCAGCCCCAGCATTTT	CASSLQGQNQPQHF
TRBV6-5	TRBJ2-6	-	TRBD1	TGTGCCAGCAGTAGGGGGCCTGGGGCCAACGTCCTGACTTTC	CASSRGPGANVLTF
TRBV9	TRBJ2-3	once	-	TGTGCCAGCAGCGTAGAAGGGGTAACGCAGTATTTT	CASSVEGVTQYF
TRBV6-5	TRBJ2-3	-	-	TGTGCCAGCAGTTACTCCGGGGATACGCAGTATTTT	CASSYSGDTQYF
TRBV2	TRBJ1-6	once	-	TGTGCCAGCAGTGCCCAGGAATATAATTCACCCCTCCACTTT	CASSAQEYNSPLHF